These 28 T cell receptor beta chains originate from one sample sequenced in a study of shared clonotypes between healthy human individuals. Data came from immunoSEQ multiplex PCR; TCRdb stores just in-frame clones and leaves some out. This sample yields about 2.2 million clones, of which roughly 95% are seen a single time; over 1.5% belongs to the top ten. The naive CD8 population came from CD45RO-negative cells selected for CCR7, without terminally differentiated effector memory CD45RA+ cells. Sequenced sample: naive CD8+ T cells from PBMCs. The receptors stem from a man aged 18 to 30 in good health. Some clones in this sample may be carry-over from other donors' samples.

The chain couples TRBV7-9 to TRBJ1-5; tentatively, D is TRBD1 (5 bases). The CDR3 length is 16 residues. The germline V and J ends were trimmed by 5 bases and 1 base, with 15 bases remaining between them. The germline gives CDR1 SEHNR, CDR2 FQNEAQ (reference sequence). The CDR3 region is CASSPGAGTSNQPQHF. The CDR3, as DNA: TGTGCCAGCAGCCCTGGCGCCGGGACGAGCAATCAGCCCCAGCATTTT. Complete variable domain (other parts from reference TRBV7-9 and TRBJ1-5): DTGVSQNPRHKITKRGQNVTFRCDPISEHNRLYWYRQTLGQGPEFLTYFQNEAQLEKSRLLSDRFSAERPKGSFSTLEIQRTEQGDSAMYLCASSPGAGTSNQPQHFGDGTRLSIL.

The genes are TRBV9 and TRBJ2-1; the D is unclear. Trimming left V 0 bases short and J 10 bases short, with 11 bases between. The germline CDR1 and CDR2 sequences are SGDLS and YYNGEE. The CDR3 is 13 residues long. CDR3 sequence: CASSVGGSTEQFF. The CDR3, as DNA: TGTGCCAGCAGCGTAGGCGGTTCTACCGAGCAGTTCTTC.

The chain links TRBV7-6 to TRBJ2-3; D ambiguous. There are 12 residues in the CDR3. V lost 3 bases to trimming and J lost 6 bases, with 7 bases between them. CDR1 and CDR2 from the germline V gene are SGHVS and FNYEAQ. CDR3 in DNA: TGTGCCAGCAGCTTGTCATACGATACGCAGTATTTT. This translates into CASSLSYDTQYF.

J is TRBJ1-1 and V is TRBV5-1; D unclear. The CDR3 loop spans 13 amino acids. V shed 0 bases and J shed 5 bases, with 8 bases lying between them. Per germline, CDR1 SGHRS and CDR2 YFSETQ. The CDR3 loop reads CASSLEPATEAFF. CDR3 in DNA: TGCGCCAGCAGCTTGGAGCCGGCGACTGAAGCTTTCTTT.

The sample holds a few counts of this clone. Other DNA variants within this sample encode the same CDR3. DNA for the CDR3: TGTGCCAGCAGTTTAGGCAGGACTGAAGCTTTCTTT. This translates into CASSLGRTEAFF. The chain couples TRBV28 to TRBJ1-1; D unclear. V was clipped by 2 bases and J by 5 bases, with 6 bases between them. This CDR3 is 12 amino acids long. Germline V gene sequence: CDR1 MDHEN, CDR2 SYDVKM.

The gene calls are TRBV7-9 and TRBJ2-2; D is possibly TRBD1 (6 bases). This CDR3 is built from 15 residues. Germline assignment: CDR1 SEHNR and CDR2 FQNEAQ (reference sequence). V gave up 1 base and J gave up 5 bases, with 11 bases separating them. The chain's CDR3 is CASSLEDRRTGELFF. CDR3 coding DNA: TGTGCCAGCAGCTTAGAAGACAGGAGGACCGGGGAGCTGTTTTTT.

V and J are TRBV19 and TRBJ2-7; D may match TRBD1 or TRBD2 (5 bases each). CDR1 and CDR2 from the germline V gene are LNHDA and SQIVND (reference sequence). The length of the CDR3 is 16 residues. The V and J ends lost 0 bases and 0 bases respectively, with 12 bases between them. In nucleotides, the CDR3 is TGTGCCAGTAGTATAGATAAGGGGAGAAGCTCCTACGAGCAGTACTTC. Protein sequence: CASSIDKGRSSYEQYF.

Of note for this clone: In the same sample, other DNA sequences code for this CDR3. V gene TRBV6-5 combines with J gene TRBJ2-2; D call uncertain. V was trimmed by 0 bases and J by 6 bases, leaving 2 bases between them. CDR1 is MNHEY and CDR2 is SVGAGI in the germline V gene. CDR3 size: 12 residues. The CDR3 protein is CASSYSAGELFF. In DNA form, the CDR3 reads TGTGCCAGCAGTTACTCCGCCGGGGAGCTGTTTTTT.

The chain combines TRBV5-1 with TRBJ2-2; D call uncertain. V was pared by 4 bases and J by 2 bases, with 18 bases between. Per the germline V gene, CDR1 is SGHRS and CDR2 is YFSETQ. This CDR3 is 17 amino acids long. CDR3 sequence reads: CASSKAGRSTNTGELFF. As DNA, the CDR3 is TGCGCCAGCAGCAAAGCAGGTCGCAGCACCAACACCGGGGAGCTGTTTTTT.

The chain carries TRBV27 and TRBJ2-1; D may be TRBD1 (6 bases). The germline CDR1 and CDR2 sequences are MNHEY and SMNVEV (reference sequence). Trimming cost V 4 bases and J 4 bases, with 11 bases left between them. The CDR3 sequence is 14 residues long. The DNA for the CDR3 is TGTGCCAGCAGTTCCCTACAGGGTTACAATGAGCAGTTCTTC. Its translation is CASSSLQGYNEQFF.

This chain joins TRBV4-1 and TRBJ2-5; 7 bases line up with TRBD1. The V and J ends lost 2 bases and 2 bases, in that order; junction bases with no gene match: 8. The CDR3 extends over 16 amino acids. The germline V gene encodes CDR1 MGHRA and CDR2 YSYEKL. CDR3 coding DNA: TGCGCCAGCAGCCAAAGACACGGGACAGTTCAAGAGACCCAGTACTTC. This encodes CASSQRHGTVQETQYF.

The chain couples TRBV7-6 to TRBJ2-1; 9 bases align to TRBD2. CDR1 and CDR2 (germline): SGHVS, FNYEAQ. V was pared by 1 base and J by 10 bases, with 2 bases of the junction left unmatched. CDR3 size: 13 residues. The CDR3 DNA is TGTGCCAGCAGCTTAGGAGGGACTAGCGAGCAGTTCTTC. Amino acid sequence: CASSLGGTSEQFF. Supplemented by reference TRBV7-6 and TRBJ2-1, the full variable domain reads GAGVSQSPRYKVTKRGQDVALRCDPISGHVSLYWYRQALGQGPEFLTYFNYEAQQDKSGLPNDRFSAERPEGSISTLTIQRTEQRDSAMYRCASSLGGTSEQFFGPGTRLTVL.

The rearrangement joins TRBV7-9 to TRBJ2-3; D not certain. Germline loops: CDR1 SEHNR, CDR2 FQNEAQ (reference sequence). The CDR3 runs to 13 residues. V was clipped by 5 bases and J by 2 bases, with 8 bases between them. The CDR3 DNA sequence: TGTGCCAGCAGCCCTCCCACCACAGATACGCAGTATTTT. It is translated as CASSPPTTDTQYF.

The CDR3 DNA reads TGTGCCAGCTCAGACCGACAGCCCAGAATGAACACTGAAGCTTTCTTT. The encoded protein is CASSDRQPRMNTEAFF. This sequence joins TRBV18 and TRBJ1-1; TRBD1 might be the D (5 bases). V was clipped by 5 bases and J by 0 bases, with 16 bases between them. This CDR3 has 16 residues. Germline CDR1 KGHSH, CDR2 LQKENI.

CDR3 bases: TGCGCCAGCAGCCCGGGACTAGCCAGCTACGAGCAGTACTTC. It yields the protein CASSPGLASYEQYF. This chain joins TRBV5-1 and TRBJ2-7; 9 bases match TRBD2. The junction had 5 bases not matched to a gene; V was cut back by 4 bases and J by 3 bases. Germline V gene data show CDR1 as SGHRS and CDR2 as YFSETQ. The CDR3 extends over 14 amino acids.

The chain couples TRBV15 to TRBJ1-3; D unresolved. Germline CDR1 is LNHNV and CDR2 is YYDKDF (reference sequence). Trimming left V 5 bases short and J 0 bases short, with 14 bases between. CDR3 length equals 16 residues. CDR3 region: CATSHSRRSSGNTIYF. CDR3 nucleotides: TGTGCCACCAGCCATTCCAGGAGGAGCTCTGGAAACACCATATATTTT.

J is TRBJ2-7 and V is TRBV7-9; 8 nucleotides agree with TRBD2. V lost 1 base to trimming and J lost 5 bases; unmatched junction nucleotides: 7. The CDR3 runs 15 residues. Germline CDR1 SEHNR, CDR2 FQNEAQ (reference sequence). CDR3 coding DNA: TGTGCCAGCAGCTTAGTGCGGGGGGCTTCCCACGAGCAGTACTTC. It specifies CASSLVRGASHEQYF. The full variable domain, with the rest looked up from reference TRBV7-9 and TRBJ2-7, is DTGVSQNPRHKITKRGQNVTFRCDPISEHNRLYWYRQTLGQGPEFLTYFQNEAQLEKSRLLSDRFSAERPKGSFSTLEIQRTEQGDSAMYLCASSLVRGASHEQYFGPGTRLTVT.

V gene TRBV7-9 combines with J gene TRBJ2-3; TRBD2 aligns across 11 bases. CDR3 length: 19 residues. Germline loops: CDR1 SEHNR, CDR2 FQNEAQ (reference sequence). With 6 bases clipped from V and 0 bases from J, the junction kept 14 bases outside the gene matches. CDR3 nucleotide sequence: TGTGCCAGCAGTATAAGGTGGTCTAGCGGGAGGCTGAGCACAGATACGCAGTATTTT. It specifies CASSIRWSSGRLSTDTQYF.

The count of this clone is one. The chain uses TRBV5-6 and TRBJ2-5, with TRBD1 matching 7 bases. Germline CDR1 reads SGHDT; CDR2 reads YYEEEE. This CDR3 comprises 16 residues. After removal of 1 base from V and 3 bases from J, the junction contained 9 bases not matched to a gene. Written as DNA, the CDR3 is TGTGCCAGCAGCTTGACGCCGGGACAGTGGGAAGAGACCCAGTACTTC. Encoded protein: CASSLTPGQWEETQYF. Supplemented by reference TRBV5-6 and TRBJ2-5, the full variable domain reads DAGVTQSPTHLIKTRGQQVTLRCSPKSGHDTVSWYQQALGQGPQFIFQYYEEEERQRGNFPDRFSGHQFPNYSSELNVNALLLGDSALYLCASSLTPGQWEETQYFGPGTRLLVL.

The CDR3 DNA reads TGCGCCAGCAGCCCAGGACAGGGCGTAGATTTTATTAGGGGCGAGCAGTACTTC. Its protein product is CASSPGQGVDFIRGEQYF. The chain employs TRBV5-1 and TRBJ2-7, with 8 positions matching TRBD1. The ends lost 4 bases at V and 6 bases at J; junction bases unmatched: 21. The CDR3 length is 18 residues. CDR1 and CDR2 (germline): SGHRS, YFSETQ.

The V call is TRBV29-1, the J call TRBJ2-7; D is uncertain. The CDR3 totals 12 residues. Germline V lookup: CDR1 SQVTM, CDR2 ANQGSEA. Between the trimmed V and J ends, which lost 7 bases and 7 bases, there was a span of 17 bases. The CDR3 reads CSAAGRSREQYF. CDR3 bases: TGCAGCGCGGCCGGACGCAGTCGGGAGCAGTACTTC.

The chain is built from TRBV6-4 and TRBJ1-3; no clear D. Germline loops: CDR1 MRHNA, CDR2 SNTAGT. This CDR3 contains 16 residues. The V end lost 8 bases, the J end lost 0 bases, and 17 bases lay between the germline ends. CDR3 loop: CASGNRAPLSGNTIYF. The DNA for the CDR3 is TGTGCCAGCGGGAACCGTGCGCCCCTCTCTGGAAACACCATATATTTT.

The J gene is TRBJ2-1, the V gene TRBV18, with 9 positions matching TRBD2. V lost 1 base, J lost 4 bases, and 5 bases stayed unmatched. Per germline, CDR1 KGHSH and CDR2 LQKENI. This CDR3 region has 16 residues. The CDR3 reads CASSPLASGVYNEQFF. In nucleotides, the CDR3 is TGTGCCAGCTCACCACTGGCTAGCGGGGTATACAATGAGCAGTTCTTC.

This chain links TRBV7-9 with TRBJ2-7; 8 positions agree with TRBD1. V gave up 0 bases and J gave up 3 bases; unmatched junction bases: 7. The CDR3 length is 16 residues. CDR1 and CDR2 from the germline V gene are SEHNR and FQNEAQ (reference sequence). The CDR3 loop is CASSLARGRGHYEQYF. As DNA, the CDR3 is TGTGCCAGCAGCTTAGCGAGGGGCAGGGGGCACTACGAGCAGTACTTC.

The V gene is TRBV7-6, the J gene TRBJ2-1; 10 bases line up with TRBD1. CDR3 length: 15 residues. V lost 2 bases, J lost 8 bases, and 6 bases stayed unmatched. Germline V gene data show CDR1 as SGHVS and CDR2 as FNYEAQ. In nucleotides, the CDR3 is TGTGCCAGCAGCTTACGGACAGGGGGGATAGATGAGCAGTTCTTC. The encoded protein is CASSLRTGGIDEQFF.

This chain connects TRBV6-5 to TRBJ2-5; a weak D match, TRBD1 (5 bases). The V gene's germline CDR1 is MNHEY and CDR2 SVGAGI. The CDR3 loop spans 15 amino acids. V was clipped by 1 base and J by 4 bases, with 13 bases between them. As DNA, the CDR3 is TGTGCCAGCAGTTACTTTGGCAGGGTAGGAGAGACCCAGTACTTC. Residues: CASSYFGRVGETQYF.

V and J are TRBV30 and TRBJ1-1; the D gene is possibly TRBD1 (6 bases). The length of the CDR3 is 15 residues. Trimming removed 3 bases from V and 3 bases from J, with 17 bases in between. Germline V lookup: CDR1 GTSNPN, CDR2 SVGIG (reference sequence). CDR3 nucleotide sequence: TGTGCCTGGAGCGCTACTCAGGGGTGGCACACTGAAGCTTTCTTT. It yields the protein CAWSATQGWHTEAFF.

The rearrangement joins TRBV29-1 to TRBJ2-1; TRBD1 might be the D (6 bases). The CDR3 contains 10 residues. Germline-derived CDR1 and CDR2 are SQVTM and ANQGSEA. V lost 6 bases and J lost 10, with 10 bases in between. The CDR3 is CSVQGWEQFF. The CDR3 nucleotides read TGCAGCGTCCAGGGGTGGGAGCAGTTCTTC.